These 11 T cell receptor beta chains originate from one sample sequenced in a study of cytomegalovirus exposure and HLA in healthy donors. PCR primers comprised 60 Vbeta and 13 Jbeta primers. The repertoire was sequenced with immunoSEQ multiplex PCR; TCRdb's copy has only in-frame clones and lacks some. The sample holds approximately 68,000 clones, approximately 72% seen once. The source material was PBMCs. The receptors derive from a woman between 25 and 40 years old in good health and CMV-seropositive.

This clone occurred a few times. The gene calls are TRBV2 and TRBJ1-4, with 7 bases aligning to TRBD1. The CDR3 sequence is 14 residues long. The junction had 5 bases not matched to a gene; V was cut back by 4 bases and J by 6 bases. CDR1 is SNHLY and CDR2 is FYNNEI in the germline V gene. The DNA of the CDR3 is TGTGCCAGCAGTGTCAGGGGGAAGGATGAAAAACTGTTTTTT. Protein: CASSVRGKDEKLFF.

The CDR3 protein is CASSFRDRAFTIYF. DNA for the CDR3: TGTGCCAGCAGCTTCCGGGACAGGGCCTTTACCATATATTTT. The J gene is TRBJ1-3, the V gene TRBV9; 9 bases line up with TRBD1. The CDR3 length is 14 residues. With V trimmed by 4 bases and J by 10 bases, 9 bases remained unmatched. Germline-derived CDR1 and CDR2 are SGDLS and YYNGEE.

The chain couples TRBV7-2 to TRBJ1-6; 7 bases fit TRBD1. The CDR3 consists of 17 residues. The junction had 9 bases not matched to a gene; V was cut back by 0 bases and J by 7 bases. Per germline, CDR1 SGHTA and CDR2 FQGNSA. In nucleotides, the CDR3 is TGTGCCAGCAGCTTAGCCGGGACAGCCAGCTGGAATTCACCCCTCCACTTT. Translation gives CASSLAGTASWNSPLHF. The whole variable domain, remainder taken from reference TRBV7-2 and TRBJ1-6, is GAGVSQSPSNKVTEKGKDVELRCDPISGHTALYWYRQSLGQGLEFLIYFQGNSAPDKSGLPSDRFSAERTGGSVSTLTIQRTQQEDSAVYLCASSLAGTASWNSPLHFGNGTRLTVT.

The rearrangement links TRBV5-4 to TRBJ2-5; 11 positions match TRBD1. The germline CDR1 and CDR2 sequences are SGHNT and YYREEE (reference sequence). This CDR3 comprises 15 residues. V trimming: 1 base; J trimming: 5 bases; junction bases outside the gene matches: 4. The CDR3 nucleotides read TGTGCCAGCAGCTTGCGGACAGGGGGCGCGGAGACCCAGTACTTC. Residues: CASSLRTGGAETQYF.

A note on this clone: The identical CDR3 is also encoded by other nucleotide sequences in the sample. The genes are TRBV6-1 and TRBJ2-7, with TRBD2 matching over 7 bases. The CDR3 length is 12 residues. Germline CDR1 reads MNHNS; CDR2 reads SASEGT. The ends lost 3 bases at V and 4 bases at J; junction bases unmatched: 0. The chain's CDR3 is CASSERGYEQYF. CDR3 nucleotides: TGTGCCAGCAGTGAGCGGGGGTACGAGCAGTACTTC.

This clone has just one count. CDR3 sequence (DNA): TGCGCCAGCAGCCAAGACAGGGGGAGCTATGGCTACACCTTC. It encodes CASSQDRGSYGYTF. The rearrangement links TRBV4-3 to TRBJ1-2, with 7 bases fitting TRBD1. Trimming took 0 bases from V and 4 from J; bases not matched to a gene: 2. This CDR3 has 14 residues. Germline CDR1 LGHNA, CDR2 YSLEER.

This clone was seen many times. V and J are TRBV5-1 and TRBJ2-1; D is possibly TRBD1 (6 bases). Germline V gene lookup returns CDR1 SGHRS and CDR2 YFSETQ. The CDR3 is made up of 15 amino acids. Trimming stripped 0 bases from V and 0 bases from J, with 7 bases between. CDR3: CASSLDRASYNEQFF. CDR3 DNA: TGCGCCAGCAGCTTGGACAGGGCCTCCTACAATGAGCAGTTCTTC.

The chain links TRBV10-3 to TRBJ2-1; 13 nucleotides align to TRBD2. Germline V lookup: CDR1 ENHRY, CDR2 SYGVKD. V lost 7 bases and J lost 3; bases outside the gene matches: 6. This CDR3 comprises 16 residues. The CDR3 DNA reads TGTGCCATCAAGCGGGGACTAGCGGGGATCTACAATGAGCAGTTCTTC. Encoded protein: CAIKRGLAGIYNEQFF.

This chain connects TRBV28 to TRBJ1-2; TRBD1 might be the D (5 bases). The CDR3 spans 14 residues. Germline CDR1 reads MDHEN; CDR2 reads SYDVKM. Trimming took 1 base from V and 8 from J, leaving 14 bases between them. CDR3 sequence (DNA): TGTGCCAGCAGTTTATCGGGGGGGAGGGGAGGCTACACCTTC. Encoded protein: CASSLSGGRGGYTF.

The chain employs TRBV28 and TRBJ1-3, with D hard to call. The V and J ends lost 6 bases and 2 bases respectively, with 5 bases between them. The germline gives CDR1 MDHEN, CDR2 SYDVKM. CDR3 length: 12 amino acids. This CDR3 is CASSSAGNTIYF. For the CDR3, the DNA is TGTGCCAGCAGCTCGGCTGGAAACACCATATATTTT. Supplemented by reference TRBV28 and TRBJ1-3, the full variable domain reads DVKVTQSSRYLVKRTGEKVFLECVQDMDHENMFWYRQDPGLGLRLIYFSYDVKMKEKGDIPEGYSVSREKKERFSLILESASTNQTSMYLCASSSAGNTIYFGEGSWLTVV.

The J gene is TRBJ1-4, the V gene TRBV5-1, with a weak D call TRBD1 (6 bases). Germline assignment: CDR1 SGHRS and CDR2 YFSETQ. The CDR3 is made up of 14 amino acids. Deletions cut 6 bases from V and 5 bases from J, with 14 bases between. The CDR3 reads CASKQGHENEKLFF. CDR3 in DNA: TGCGCCAGCAAGCAGGGACATGAGAATGAAAAACTGTTTTTT.